A selection of T cell receptor beta chains follows, all from one sample in a study of cytomegalovirus exposure and HLA in healthy donors. TCRdb's table, derived via immunoSEQ multiplex PCR, lists solely in-frame clones and lacks some. This repertoire shows tens of thousands of clones, less than 80% found once; its top ten account for roughly 21%. Material for sequencing was PBMCs. The receptors here all came from a woman aged 45-65 years in good health and CMV-seropositive. Each CDR3 is given with its conserved first and last residue. Fields, in order: V gene, clone size, CDR3 protein. A row's size may be missing; if present it is once, few, many or a size class.

TRBV2 | NA | CASSLGASTDTQYF
TRBV19 | NA | CASSMGGPEGMNTEAFF
TRBV2 | NA | CASSDQAAGGFTQYF
TRBV7-9 | NA | CASSSFTDTQYF
TRBV7-2 | NA | CASSLEPGGAGKEQYF
TRBV6-6 | few | CASSYSRGYEAFF
TRBV13 | NA | CASSLGAGQNEQFF
TRBV29-1 | NA | CSVGRYEDRAEGYTF
TRBV7-6 | once | CASSMLAGAKNIQYF
TRBV30 | NA | CAWSGGGIRDTQYF
TRBV5-1 | NA | CASSWRTGEGTGELFF
TRBV9 | NA | CASSLGGGGGVDIQYF
TRBV27 | NA | CASSPHSTAIYEQYF
TRBV13 | NA | CASSQRGGGETQYF
TRBV30 | few | CAWSATNEAFF
TRBV29-1 | NA | CSVASRDTSANEKLFF
TRBV7-3 | few | CASSYSGSDEQYF
TRBV28 | NA | CASSLIGDTQYF
TRBV2 | NA | CASRGGNQPQHF
TRBV19 | few | CASKGGGGGQPQHF
TRBV2 | NA | CASSGQGANQPQHF
TRBV7-9 | NA | CASSLTGTGGVGYGYTF
TRBV28 | NA | CASSPTGALNSPLHF
TRBV6-5 | NA | CASRAFSYYNEQFF
TRBV27 | NA | CASSLQRLQGTDTQYF